The 20 T cell receptor beta chains listed next were all sequenced from one sample in a study of T cell repertoires in ileal Crohn's disease. The table came from immunoSEQ multiplex PCR; TCRdb's copy has only in-frame clones and leaves some out. The table lists 5,500 to 7,000 clones, 95% of them singletons. Source material: ileal tissue. Every receptor here comes from an adult with Crohn's disease.

The rearrangement joins TRBV5-4 to TRBJ1-2; D call uncertain. The V gene's germline CDR1 is SGHNT and CDR2 YYREEE (reference sequence). V gave up 4 bases and J gave up 6 bases, with 19 bases separating them. The CDR3 is made up of 15 amino acids. CDR3 residues: CASSSGQDFGHGYTF. The CDR3 DNA sequence: TGTGCCAGCAGCAGCGGTCAGGACTTTGGGCATGGCTACACCTTC. Full variable domain (outside the CDR3, taken from reference TRBV5-4 and TRBJ1-2): ETGVTQSPTHLIKTRGQQVTLRCSSQSGHNTVSWYQQALGQGPQFIFQYYREEENGRGNFPPRFSGLQFPNYSSELNVNALELDDSALYLCASSSGQDFGHGYTFGSGTRLTVV.

The genes are TRBV28 and TRBJ1-1; no definite D call. The CDR3 sequence is 11 residues long. The ends were cut back, 3 bases at V and 4 bases at J, with 3 bases in the middle. The germline V gene encodes CDR1 MDHEN and CDR2 SYDVKM. CDR3 sequence: CASSFFTEAFF. As DNA, the CDR3 is TGTGCCAGCAGTTTCTTCACTGAAGCTTTCTTT.

CDR3 protein: CASGRQGTEAFF. In DNA form, the CDR3 reads TGTGCCAGCGGGAGACAGGGGACTGAAGCTTTCTTT. V is TRBV7-9 and J is TRBJ1-1; 8 bases are shared with TRBD1. The ends lost 8 bases at V and 5 bases at J; junction bases unmatched: 4. This CDR3 spans 12 amino acids. Germline V gene lookup returns CDR1 SEHNR and CDR2 FQNEAQ (reference sequence).

This chain links TRBV4-3 with TRBJ2-3; 13 bases align to TRBD2. Germline CDR1 and CDR2: LGHNA and YSLEER. This CDR3 contains 17 residues. After removal of 1 base from V and 5 bases from J, the junction contained 6 bases not matched to a gene. In DNA, the CDR3 is TGCGCCAGCAGCCAAGGTTTCACTAGCGGGAGGGTAGATACGCAGTATTTT. Translation gives CASSQGFTSGRVDTQYF.

This chain joins TRBV27 and TRBJ2-2; possible D gene TRBD1, 6 bases. Between the trimmed V and J ends, which lost 6 bases and 7 bases, there was a span of 15 bases. CDR3 length: 14 residues. The germline V gene encodes CDR1 MNHEY and CDR2 SMNVEV (reference sequence). CDR3 in DNA: TGTGCCAGCAGCGGGCAGGGGCGACTCGGGGAGCTGTTTTTT. As protein: CASSGQGRLGELFF.

This clone was observed a handful of times. The chain is built from TRBV9 and TRBJ1-2, with 7 bases that match TRBD1. With V trimmed by 0 bases and J by 7 bases, 0 bases remained unmatched. Looked up from germline, CDR1 is SGDLS and CDR2 is YYNGEE. The CDR3 loop spans 12 amino acids. CDR3 protein: CASSVAGGGYTF. CDR3 bases: TGTGCCAGCAGCGTAGCAGGGGGTGGCTACACCTTC.

This clone has just one count. Written as DNA, the CDR3 is TGTGCCAGCAGTGGGACATATAGCAATCAGCCCCAGCATTTT. This encodes CASSGTYSNQPQHF. The chain employs TRBV6-1 and TRBJ1-5, with D possibly matching TRBD1 (5 bases). The V and J ends lost 4 bases and 0 bases respectively, with 7 bases between them. This CDR3 is 14 amino acids long. The germline CDR1 and CDR2 sequences are MNHNS and SASEGT.

The chain recombines TRBV18 with TRBJ1-1; tentatively, D is TRBD1 (5 bases). Trimming shortened V by 6 bases and J by 7 bases, and 24 bases separated the two germline ends. CDR3 size: 16 residues. Germline-derived CDR1 and CDR2 are KGHSH and LQKENI. CDR3 residues: CASSAGGVLRQGEAFF. The CDR3, as DNA: TGTGCCAGCTCGGCGGGAGGGGTCCTTCGCCAGGGTGAAGCTTTCTTT.

The CDR3 region has the DNA TGCGCCAGCAGTCGTTCGCAGGGGGTAACCTACGAGCAGTACTTC. It yields the protein CASSRSQGVTYEQYF. This chain links TRBV5-1 with TRBJ2-7; 7 positions match TRBD1. The CDR3 has 15 amino acids. The V and J ends lost 5 bases and 2 bases, in that order; junction bases with no gene match: 10. The germline CDR1 and CDR2 sequences are SGHRS and YFSETQ. The whole variable domain, remainder taken from reference TRBV5-1 and TRBJ2-7, is KAGVTQTPRYLIKTRGQQVTLSCSPISGHRSVSWYQQTPGQGLQFLFEYFSETQRNKGNFPGRFSGRQFSNSRSEMNVSTLELGDSALYLCASSRSQGVTYEQYFGPGTRLTVT.

The chain carries TRBV4-1 and TRBJ1-2; D call uncertain. The CDR3 has 14 amino acids. V shed 0 bases and J shed 1 base, with 6 bases lying between them. In germline, CDR1 is MGHRA, CDR2 YSYEKL. CDR3 region: CASSQDEGNYGYTF. The CDR3 region has the DNA TGCGCCAGCAGCCAAGATGAGGGTAACTATGGCTACACCTTC.

The chain employs TRBV4-2 and TRBJ2-6; 11 bases map to TRBD1. V lost 0 bases and J lost 1; bases outside the gene matches: 14. The CDR3 length is 22 residues. CDR1 is LGHNA, CDR2 YNFKEQ, per germline. CDR3 sequence: CASSQDVGLGGQGASGANVLTF. CDR3 in DNA: TGTGCCAGCAGCCAAGATGTGGGGTTAGGAGGACAGGGGGCTTCTGGGGCCAACGTCCTGACTTTC.

This chain joins TRBV5-1 and TRBJ2-2; D might be TRBD1 (6 bases). This CDR3 spans 15 amino acids. The V end was cut by 4 bases, the J end by 4 bases, with 14 bases between. Germline lookup yields CDR1 SGHRS and CDR2 YFSETQ. CDR3 region: CASSPRTASTGELFF. The CDR3 DNA sequence: TGCGCCAGCAGCCCGCGGACAGCGAGCACCGGGGAGCTGTTTTTT.

This chain uses TRBV18 with TRBJ1-1; D is perhaps TRBD1 (6 bases). The ends were cut back, 2 bases at V and 1 base at J, with 14 bases in the middle. Germline V lookup: CDR1 KGHSH, CDR2 LQKENI. The CDR3 loop spans 16 amino acids. CDR3 region: CASSPRDVGGNTEAFF. Written as DNA, the CDR3 is TGTGCCAGCTCACCAAGAGATGTAGGGGGGAACACTGAAGCTTTCTTT.

The genes are TRBV6-1 and TRBJ1-2; 10 bases are shared with TRBD1. The CDR3 loop spans 14 amino acids. Germline loops: CDR1 MNHNS, CDR2 SASEGT. The V segment lost 6 bases and the J segment 3 bases; nucleotides outside the gene matches: 4. This CDR3 is CASRTGGGYYGYTF. In DNA, the CDR3 is TGTGCCAGCAGGACAGGGGGCGGGTACTATGGCTACACCTTC.

The rearrangement uses TRBV30 and TRBJ1-5; a weak D match, TRBD1 (6 bases). CDR1 is GTSNPN, CDR2 SVGIG, per germline (reference sequence). The CDR3 is 15 amino acids. The V end lost 3 bases, the J end lost 7 bases, and 19 bases lay between the germline ends. As DNA, the CDR3 is TGTGCCTGGAGCCAACAGGGTGTCCCCAGACAGCCCCAGCATTTT. Residues: CAWSQQGVPRQPQHF.

The V gene is TRBV5-1, the J gene TRBJ1-1; D not resolved. The CDR3 is made up of 18 amino acids. V shed 0 bases and J shed 0 bases, with 18 bases lying between them. Per germline, CDR1 SGHRS and CDR2 YFSETQ. Here the CDR3 reads CASSLAEGLLNMNTEAFF. CDR3 bases: TGCGCCAGCAGCTTGGCCGAGGGTCTTTTAAACATGAACACTGAAGCTTTCTTT.

The chain joins TRBV5-1 to TRBJ1-2; TRBD1 matches 9 bases. Germline V gene sequence: CDR1 SGHRS, CDR2 YFSETQ. CDR3 length: 21 amino acids. The V segment lost 0 bases and the J segment 3 bases; nucleotides outside the gene matches: 21. This CDR3 reads CASSLAGTGQKWGAADYGYTF. The DNA of the CDR3 is TGCGCCAGCAGCTTGGCCGGGACAGGGCAGAAATGGGGAGCCGCAGACTATGGCTACACCTTC.

V usage is TRBV7-6 and J usage is TRBJ2-3; 12 bases are a match to TRBD2. The CDR3 has 15 residues. Germline V lookup: CDR1 SGHVS, CDR2 FNYEAQ. With 6 bases clipped from V and 4 bases from J, the junction kept 5 bases outside the gene matches. The CDR3 sequence: CASSSSGGAADTQYF. The CDR3, as DNA: TGTGCCAGCAGTTCTAGCGGGGGGGCGGCAGATACGCAGTATTTT.

This sequence joins TRBV7-2 and TRBJ2-1, with 9 bases identical to TRBD2. Germline V gene lookup returns CDR1 SGHTA and CDR2 FQGNSA. V lost 5 bases to trimming and J lost 4 bases; unmatched junction nucleotides: 6. This CDR3 comprises 15 residues. In DNA, the CDR3 is TGTGCCAGCAGCCCCAGCGGGGGGCCATACAATGAGCAGTTCTTC. This encodes CASSPSGGPYNEQFF.

This clone was seen a single time. V gene TRBV5-1 combines with J gene TRBJ1-1; D may be TRBD1 (5 bases). The CDR3 is 14 residues long. From germline, CDR1 is SGHRS and CDR2 YFSETQ. The V end lost 4 bases, the J end lost 4 bases, and 14 bases lay between the germline ends. The chain's CDR3 is CASSPRVGGTEAFF. The CDR3 DNA follows: TGCGCCAGCAGCCCTAGGGTGGGGGGCACTGAAGCTTTCTTT.